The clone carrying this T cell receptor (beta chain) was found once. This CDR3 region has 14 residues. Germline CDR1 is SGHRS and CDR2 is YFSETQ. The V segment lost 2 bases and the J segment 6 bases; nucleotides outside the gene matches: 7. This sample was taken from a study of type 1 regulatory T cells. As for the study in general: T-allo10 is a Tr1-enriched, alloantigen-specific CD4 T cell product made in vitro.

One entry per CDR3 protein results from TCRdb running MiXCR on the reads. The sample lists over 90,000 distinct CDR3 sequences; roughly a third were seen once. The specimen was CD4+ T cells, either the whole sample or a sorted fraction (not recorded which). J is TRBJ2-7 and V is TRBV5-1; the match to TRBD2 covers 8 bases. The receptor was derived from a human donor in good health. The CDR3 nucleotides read TGCGCCAGCAGCTTAGCGGGAGCCGTGGGCGAGCAGTACTTC. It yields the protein CASSLAGAVGEQYF.